A single sample is the source of the 9 T cell receptor beta chains below, sequenced in a study of blood T cell repertoires in COVID-19. Using immunoSEQ multiplex PCR, the repertoire was profiled, and TCRdb retains in-frame clones only, with some absent. This table holds about 210,000 clones, around 81% found once. Sequencing was done on a sample of PBMCs or T cells enriched from blood (not recorded which). These receptors were taken from a woman in her forties or fifties with acute COVID-19.

This clone came up a few times. The chain employs TRBV28 and TRBJ2-7; D is unclear. This CDR3 is built from 15 residues. The V gene lost 4 bases and the J gene lost 12 bases, with 25 bases spanning the gap. Germline-derived CDR1 and CDR2 are MDHEN and SYDVKM. The CDR3 region has the DNA TGTGCCAGCAGTTCCCCGTTCTCCGGGTCCCCTCTCTGGTACTTC. Amino acid sequence: CASSSPFSGSPLWYF.

The gene calls are TRBV19 and TRBJ1-4; no definite D call. The V gene's germline CDR1 is LNHDA and CDR2 SQIVND (reference sequence). V was trimmed by 7 bases and J by 6 bases, leaving 18 bases between them. CDR3 length: 15 amino acids. The CDR3 region is CASTITQLGDEKLFF. DNA for the CDR3: TGTGCCAGTACAATAACACAGTTAGGCGATGAAAAACTGTTTTTT.

The chain has TRBV7-9 and TRBJ1-4; D uncertain. CDR1 is SEHNR, CDR2 FQNEAQ, per germline (reference sequence). The CDR3 totals 13 residues. The ends were cut back, 1 base at V and 7 bases at J, with 7 bases in the middle. The CDR3 here is CASSLDVGEKLFF. The CDR3 DNA reads as TGTGCCAGCAGCTTAGATGTCGGTGAAAAACTGTTTTTT.

The chain employs TRBV30 and TRBJ2-1, with 15 bases lining up with TRBD2. CDR3 length: 14 amino acids. The V segment lost 3 bases and the J segment 7 bases; nucleotides outside the gene matches: 1. The germline gives CDR1 GTSNPN, CDR2 SVGIG (reference sequence). The CDR3 sequence is CAWRGLAGGNEQFF. Written as DNA, the CDR3 is TGTGCCTGGAGGGGACTAGCGGGAGGTAATGAGCAGTTCTTC. The whole variable domain, remainder taken from reference TRBV30 and TRBJ2-1, is SQTIHQWPATLVQPVGSPLSLECTVEGTSNPNLYWYRQAAGRGLQLLFYSVGIGQISSEVPQNLSASRPQDRQFILSSKKLLLSDSGFYLCAWRGLAGGNEQFFGPGTRLTVL.

CDR3 in DNA: TGTGCCAGCAGCTTAACAGGCTCATGGAATGAGCAGTTCTTC. Translating it yields CASSLTGSWNEQFF. This chain uses TRBV11-3 with TRBJ2-1; perhaps TRBD1 as D (5 bases). Trimming left V 2 bases short and J 7 bases short, with 12 bases between. Germline-derived CDR1 and CDR2 are SGHNT and YENEEA. The CDR3 has 14 residues. The variable domain in full, with the rest retrieved from reference TRBV11-3 and TRBJ2-1, is EAGVVQSPRYKIIEKKQPVAFWCNPISGHNTLYWYLQNLGQGPELLIRYENEEAVDDSQLPKDRFSAERLKGVDSTLKIQPAELGDSAVYLCASSLTGSWNEQFFGPGTRLTVL.

This clone was counted only a few times. This chain connects TRBV6-5 to TRBJ2-7, with 11 positions matching TRBD1. J was trimmed by 2 bases and V by 6 bases; bases with no gene match: 3. The CDR3 has 14 residues. The germline CDR1 and CDR2 sequences are MNHEY and SVGAGI. This CDR3 is CASRLGQGAYEQYF. The CDR3 DNA is TGTGCCAGCAGACTGGGACAGGGGGCCTACGAGCAGTACTTC.

The chain links TRBV6-5 to TRBJ1-5, with TRBD1 matching over 7 bases. Trimming removed 6 bases from V and 5 bases from J; junction bases left unmatched: 7. CDR1 MNHEY and CDR2 SVGAGI come from the germline V gene. The CDR3 has 14 amino acids. CDR3 sequence (DNA): TGTGCCAGCAGCCTGACAGGGAGTGATCAGCCCCAGCATTTT. It encodes CASSLTGSDQPQHF.

The chain has TRBV2 and TRBJ2-1, with 8 bases that match TRBD2. Trimming removed 10 bases from V and 6 bases from J; junction bases left unmatched: 17. The germline CDR1 and CDR2 sequences are SNHLY and FYNNEI. The CDR3 has 16 amino acids. This CDR3 is CATTNPTSAGGNEQFF. CDR3 nucleotide sequence: TGTGCCACCACGAACCCGACTAGCGCTGGCGGCAATGAGCAGTTCTTC.

This clone was found once. The chain joins TRBV11-2 to TRBJ2-5; 11 bases map to TRBD2. Germline V gene sequence: CDR1 SGHAT, CDR2 FQNNGV. CDR3 size: 16 residues. The V gene end was trimmed by 8 bases and the J gene end by 2 bases; junction bases not matched to a gene: 10. The CDR3 region has the DNA TGTGCCAGCCATATGATGGCTAGCGGGGGGCAAGAGACCCAGTACTTC. Translated, it gives CASHMMASGGQETQYF.